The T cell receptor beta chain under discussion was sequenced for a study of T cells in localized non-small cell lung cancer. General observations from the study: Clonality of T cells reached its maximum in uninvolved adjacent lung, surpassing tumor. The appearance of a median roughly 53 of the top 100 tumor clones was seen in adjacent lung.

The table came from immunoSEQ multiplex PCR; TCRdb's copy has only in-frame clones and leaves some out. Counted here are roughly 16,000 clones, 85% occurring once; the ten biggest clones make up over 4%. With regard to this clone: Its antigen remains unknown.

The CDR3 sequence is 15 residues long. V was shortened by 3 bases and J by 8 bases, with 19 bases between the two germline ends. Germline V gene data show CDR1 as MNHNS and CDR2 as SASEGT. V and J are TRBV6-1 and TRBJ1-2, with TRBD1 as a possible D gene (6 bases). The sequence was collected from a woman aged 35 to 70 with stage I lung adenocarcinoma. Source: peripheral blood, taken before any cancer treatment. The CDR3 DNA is TGTGCCAGCAGTGAGGGGGCTAGGGGCATCGTAGGCTACACCTTC. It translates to CASSEGARGIVGYTF.